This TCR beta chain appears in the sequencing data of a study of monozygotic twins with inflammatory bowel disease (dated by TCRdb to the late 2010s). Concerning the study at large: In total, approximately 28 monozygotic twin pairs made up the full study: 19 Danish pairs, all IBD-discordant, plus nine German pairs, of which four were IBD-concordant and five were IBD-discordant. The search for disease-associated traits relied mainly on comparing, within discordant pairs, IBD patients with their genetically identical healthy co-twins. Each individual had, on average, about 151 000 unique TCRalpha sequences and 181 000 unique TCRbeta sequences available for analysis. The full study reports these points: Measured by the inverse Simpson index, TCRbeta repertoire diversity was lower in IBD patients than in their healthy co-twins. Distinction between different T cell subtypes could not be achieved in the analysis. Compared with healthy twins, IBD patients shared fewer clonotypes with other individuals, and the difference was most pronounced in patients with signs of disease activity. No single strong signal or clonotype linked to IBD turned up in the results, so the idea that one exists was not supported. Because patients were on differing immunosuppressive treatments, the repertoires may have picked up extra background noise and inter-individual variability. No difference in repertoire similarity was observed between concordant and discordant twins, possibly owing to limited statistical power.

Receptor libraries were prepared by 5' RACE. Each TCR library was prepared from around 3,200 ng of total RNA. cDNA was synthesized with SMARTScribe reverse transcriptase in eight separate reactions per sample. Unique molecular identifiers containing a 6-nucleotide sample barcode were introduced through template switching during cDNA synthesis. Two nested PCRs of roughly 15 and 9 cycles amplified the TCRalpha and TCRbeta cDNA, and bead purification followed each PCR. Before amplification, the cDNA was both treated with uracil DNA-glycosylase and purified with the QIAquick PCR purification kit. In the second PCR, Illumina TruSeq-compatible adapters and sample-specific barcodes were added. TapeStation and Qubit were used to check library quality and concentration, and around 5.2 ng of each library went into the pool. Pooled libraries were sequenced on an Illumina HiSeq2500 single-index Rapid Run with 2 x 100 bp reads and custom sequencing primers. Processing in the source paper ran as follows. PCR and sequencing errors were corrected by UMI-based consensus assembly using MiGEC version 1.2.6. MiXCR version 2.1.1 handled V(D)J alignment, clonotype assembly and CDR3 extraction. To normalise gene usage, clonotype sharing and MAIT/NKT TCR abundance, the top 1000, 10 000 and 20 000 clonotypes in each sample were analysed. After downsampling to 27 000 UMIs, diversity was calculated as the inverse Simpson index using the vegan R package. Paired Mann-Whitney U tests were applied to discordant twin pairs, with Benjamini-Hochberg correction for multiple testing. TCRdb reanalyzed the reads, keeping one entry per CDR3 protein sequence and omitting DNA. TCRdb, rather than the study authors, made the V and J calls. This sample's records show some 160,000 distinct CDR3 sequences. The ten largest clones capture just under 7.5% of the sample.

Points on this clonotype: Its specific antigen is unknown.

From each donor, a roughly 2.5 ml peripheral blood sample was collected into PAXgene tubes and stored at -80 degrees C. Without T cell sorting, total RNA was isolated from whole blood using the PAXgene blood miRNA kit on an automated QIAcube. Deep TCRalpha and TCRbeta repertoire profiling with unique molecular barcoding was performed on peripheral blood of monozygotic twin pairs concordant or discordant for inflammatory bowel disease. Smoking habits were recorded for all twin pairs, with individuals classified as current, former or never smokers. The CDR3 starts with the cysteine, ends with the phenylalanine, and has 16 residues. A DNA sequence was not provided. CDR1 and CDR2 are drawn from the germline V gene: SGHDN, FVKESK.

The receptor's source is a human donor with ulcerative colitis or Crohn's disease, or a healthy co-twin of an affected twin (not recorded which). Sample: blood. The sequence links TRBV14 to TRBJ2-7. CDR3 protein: CASSRKDHVRPYEQYF. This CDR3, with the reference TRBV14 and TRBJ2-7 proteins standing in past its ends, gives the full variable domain EAGVTQFPSHSVIEKGQTVTLRCDPISGHDNLYWYRRVMGKEIKFLLHFVKESKQDESGMPNNRFLAERTGGTYSTLKVQPAELEDSGVYFCASSRKDHVRPYEQYFGPGTRLTVT.